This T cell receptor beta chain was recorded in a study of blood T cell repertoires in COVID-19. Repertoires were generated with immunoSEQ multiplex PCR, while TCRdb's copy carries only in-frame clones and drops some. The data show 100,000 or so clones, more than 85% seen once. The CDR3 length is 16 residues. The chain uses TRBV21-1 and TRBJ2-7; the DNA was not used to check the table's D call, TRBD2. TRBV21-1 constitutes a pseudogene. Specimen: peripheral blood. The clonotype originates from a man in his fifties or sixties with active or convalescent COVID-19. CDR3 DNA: TGTGCCAGCTCCATTGAGATAGCGGGGGGTTCCTACGAGCAGTACGTC. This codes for CASSIEIAGGSYEQYV.